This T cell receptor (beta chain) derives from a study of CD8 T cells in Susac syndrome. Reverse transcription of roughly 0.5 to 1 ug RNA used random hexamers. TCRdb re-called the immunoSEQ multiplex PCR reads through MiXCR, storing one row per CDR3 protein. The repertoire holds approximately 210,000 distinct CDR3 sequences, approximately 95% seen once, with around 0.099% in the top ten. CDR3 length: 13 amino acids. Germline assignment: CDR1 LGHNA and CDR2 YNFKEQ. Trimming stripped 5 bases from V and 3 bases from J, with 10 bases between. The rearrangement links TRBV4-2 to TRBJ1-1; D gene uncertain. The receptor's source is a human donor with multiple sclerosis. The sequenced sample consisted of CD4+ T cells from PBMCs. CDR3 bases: TGTGCCAGCAGCAGGAGTCCTTACACTGAAGCTTTCTTT. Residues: CASSRSPYTEAFF.